Sequencing of this TCR beta chain was carried out in a study of blood T cell repertoires in COVID-19. This clone came up a few times. Sequencing was performed with immunoSEQ multiplex PCR; in TCRdb, only in-frame clones are kept and a portion is missing. The data hold approximately 150,000 clones, with roughly 88% observed a single time. V was shortened by 6 bases and J by 0 bases, with 11 bases between the two germline ends. The CDR3 sequence is 14 residues long. The germline V gene encodes CDR1 WSHSY and CDR2 SAAADI. This sequence originates from a man between 65 and 85 years old with acute or convalescent COVID-19. The chain employs TRBV10-2 and TRBJ1-1; D gene uncertain. Sequencing was done on a sample of peripheral blood. In nucleotides, the CDR3 is TGCGCCAGCAGGGCCGGAGCGGTGAACACTGAAGCTTTCTTT. This translates into CASRAGAVNTEAFF.